The T cell receptor (beta chain) under discussion was sequenced for a study of blood T cell repertoires in COVID-19. Study-level background: The United States, Italy and Spain were the sources of the acute and convalescent COVID-19 samples.

Clones were read by immunoSEQ multiplex PCR, and TCRdb kept only the in-frame ones, dropping some. Here the sample spans some 130,000 clones, approximately 86% being singletons. Seattle-derived patients entered the study during active infection and were followed longitudinally. The source of this sequence is a woman aged 70-85 years with COVID-19, enrolled during active disease. The sample taken for sequencing was peripheral blood.

The CDR3 sequence is CASSLGPGAGHGYTF. DNA of the CDR3: TGCGCCAGCAGCTTGGGCCCAGGGGCCGGTCATGGCTACACCTTC. The chain joins TRBV5-1 to TRBJ1-2, with D possibly TRBD1 on 6 matching bases. The CDR3 sequence is 15 residues long. Germline assignment: CDR1 SGHRS and CDR2 YFSETQ. V was cut by 0 bases and J by 6 bases, with 15 bases left in between.